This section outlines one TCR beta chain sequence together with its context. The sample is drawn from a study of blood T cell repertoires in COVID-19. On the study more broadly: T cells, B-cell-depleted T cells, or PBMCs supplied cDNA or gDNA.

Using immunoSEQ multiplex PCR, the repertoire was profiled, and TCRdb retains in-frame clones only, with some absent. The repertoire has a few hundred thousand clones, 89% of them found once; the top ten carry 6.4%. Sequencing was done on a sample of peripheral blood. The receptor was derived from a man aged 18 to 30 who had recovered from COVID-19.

CDR3 DNA: TGTGCCAGCAGCGAGGAGGGCAGGGGCAATCAGCCCCAGCATTTT. Amino acid sequence: CASSEEGRGNQPQHF. This rearrangement joins TRBV9 to TRBJ1-5, with D perhaps matching TRBD1 (5 bases). The CDR3 spans 15 residues. CDR1 and CDR2 (germline): SGDLS, YYNGEE. With 3 bases removed from V and 2 bases from J, the gap between germline ends came to 12 bases.